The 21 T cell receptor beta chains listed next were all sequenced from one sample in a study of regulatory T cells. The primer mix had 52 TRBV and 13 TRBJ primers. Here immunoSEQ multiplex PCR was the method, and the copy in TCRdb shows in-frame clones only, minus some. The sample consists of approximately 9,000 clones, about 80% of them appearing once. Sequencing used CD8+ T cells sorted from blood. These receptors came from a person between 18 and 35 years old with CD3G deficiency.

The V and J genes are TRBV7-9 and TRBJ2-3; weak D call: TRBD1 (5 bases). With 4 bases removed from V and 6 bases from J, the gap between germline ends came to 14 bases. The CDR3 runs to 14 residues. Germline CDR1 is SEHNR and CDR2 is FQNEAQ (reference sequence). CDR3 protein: CASSSRAGPDTQYF. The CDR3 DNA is TGTGCCAGCAGCTCCAGGGCAGGGCCCGATACGCAGTATTTT.

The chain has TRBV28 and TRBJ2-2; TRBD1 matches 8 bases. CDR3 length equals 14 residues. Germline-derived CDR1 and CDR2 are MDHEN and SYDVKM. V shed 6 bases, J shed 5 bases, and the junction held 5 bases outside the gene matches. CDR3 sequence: CASSARGRTGELFF. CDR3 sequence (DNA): TGTGCCAGCAGCGCCAGGGGGCGGACCGGGGAGCTGTTTTTT.

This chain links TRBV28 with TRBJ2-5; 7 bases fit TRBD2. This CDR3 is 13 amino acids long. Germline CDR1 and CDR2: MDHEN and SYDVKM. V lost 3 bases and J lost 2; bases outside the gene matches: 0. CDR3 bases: TGTGCCAGCAGTTTCGGGGGGCAAGAGACCCAGTACTTC. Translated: CASSFGGQETQYF. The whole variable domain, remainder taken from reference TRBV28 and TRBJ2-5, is DVKVTQSSRYLVKRTGEKVFLECVQDMDHENMFWYRQDPGLGLRLIYFSYDVKMKEKGDIPEGYSVSREKKERFSLILESASTNQTSMYLCASSFGGQETQYFGPGTRLLVL.

CDR3: CASSLSHRGEQYF. For the CDR3, the DNA is TGTGCCAGCAGTTTATCGCATCGGGGGGAGCAGTACTTC. This chain uses TRBV28 with TRBJ2-7, with D possibly being TRBD2 (6 bases). The CDR3 spans 13 residues. Germline CDR1 is MDHEN and CDR2 is SYDVKM. The ends were cut back, 1 base at V and 7 bases at J, with 11 bases in the middle.

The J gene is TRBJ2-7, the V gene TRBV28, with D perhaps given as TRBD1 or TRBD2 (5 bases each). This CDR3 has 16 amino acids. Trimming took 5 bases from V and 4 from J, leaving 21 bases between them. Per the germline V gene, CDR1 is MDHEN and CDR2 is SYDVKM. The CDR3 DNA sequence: TGTGCCAGCAGTCCTTATGGTTCCGGGGACGGTTACGAGCAGTACTTC. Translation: CASSPYGSGDGYEQYF.

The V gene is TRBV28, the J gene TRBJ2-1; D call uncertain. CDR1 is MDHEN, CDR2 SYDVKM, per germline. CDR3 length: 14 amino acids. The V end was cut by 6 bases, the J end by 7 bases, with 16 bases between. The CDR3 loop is CASSGLRAQNEQFF. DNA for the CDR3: TGTGCCAGCAGCGGCCTTAGGGCCCAGAATGAGCAGTTCTTC.

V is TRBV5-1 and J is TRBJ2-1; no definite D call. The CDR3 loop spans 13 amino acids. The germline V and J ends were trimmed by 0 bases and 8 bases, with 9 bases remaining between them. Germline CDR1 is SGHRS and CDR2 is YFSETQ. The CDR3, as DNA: TGCGCCAGCAGCTTGGGGTTCGTCGATGAGCAGTTCTTC. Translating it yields CASSLGFVDEQFF. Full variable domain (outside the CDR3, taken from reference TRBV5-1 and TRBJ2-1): KAGVTQTPRYLIKTRGQQVTLSCSPISGHRSVSWYQQTPGQGLQFLFEYFSETQRNKGNFPGRFSGRQFSNSRSEMNVSTLELGDSALYLCASSLGFVDEQFFGPGTRLTVL.

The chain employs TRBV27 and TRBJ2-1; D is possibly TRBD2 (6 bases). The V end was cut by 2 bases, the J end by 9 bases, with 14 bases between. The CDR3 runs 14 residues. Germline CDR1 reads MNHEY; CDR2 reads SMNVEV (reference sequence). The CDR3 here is CASSLGTGEGEQFF. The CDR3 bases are TGTGCCAGCAGTTTAGGGACGGGAGAAGGTGAGCAGTTCTTC.

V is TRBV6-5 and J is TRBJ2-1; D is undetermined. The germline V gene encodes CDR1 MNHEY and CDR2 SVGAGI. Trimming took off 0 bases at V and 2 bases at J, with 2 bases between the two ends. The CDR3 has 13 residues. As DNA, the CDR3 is TGTGCCAGCAGTTACTCGCCCTACAATGAGCAGTTCTTC. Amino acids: CASSYSPYNEQFF.

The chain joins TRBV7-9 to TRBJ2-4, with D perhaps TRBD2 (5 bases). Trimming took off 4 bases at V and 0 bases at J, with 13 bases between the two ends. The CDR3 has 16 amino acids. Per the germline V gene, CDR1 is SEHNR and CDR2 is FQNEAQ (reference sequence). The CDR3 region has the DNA TGTGCCAGCAGCTCTTGGGAGCCAATAGCCAAAAACATTCAGTACTTC. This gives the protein CASSSWEPIAKNIQYF.

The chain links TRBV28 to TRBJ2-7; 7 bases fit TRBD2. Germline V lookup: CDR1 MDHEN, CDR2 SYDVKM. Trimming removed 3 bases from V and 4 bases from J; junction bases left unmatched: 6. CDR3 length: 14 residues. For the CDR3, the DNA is TGTGCCAGCAGTTTCGGAGGGGAGGGGTACGAGCAGTACTTC. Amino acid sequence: CASSFGGEGYEQYF.

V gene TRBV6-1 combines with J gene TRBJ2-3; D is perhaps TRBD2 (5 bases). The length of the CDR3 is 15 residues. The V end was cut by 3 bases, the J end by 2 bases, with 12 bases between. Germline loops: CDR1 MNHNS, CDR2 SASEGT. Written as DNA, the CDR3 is TGTGCCAGCAGTGAGTTTGAGGACTTCACAGATACGCAGTATTTT. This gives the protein CASSEFEDFTDTQYF.

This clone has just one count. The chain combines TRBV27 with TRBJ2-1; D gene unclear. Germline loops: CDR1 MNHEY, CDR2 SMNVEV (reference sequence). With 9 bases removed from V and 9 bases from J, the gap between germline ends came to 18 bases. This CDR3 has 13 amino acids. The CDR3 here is CASRPSPRAEQFF. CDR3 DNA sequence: TGTGCCAGTCGCCCGAGTCCACGGGCTGAGCAGTTCTTC.

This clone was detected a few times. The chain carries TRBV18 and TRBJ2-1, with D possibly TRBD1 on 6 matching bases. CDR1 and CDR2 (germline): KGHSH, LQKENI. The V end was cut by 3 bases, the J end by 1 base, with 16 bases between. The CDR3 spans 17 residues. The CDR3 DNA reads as TGTGCCAGCTCACCGTCCACAGGGTTCGGATCCTACAATGAGCAGTTCTTC. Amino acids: CASSPSTGFGSYNEQFF. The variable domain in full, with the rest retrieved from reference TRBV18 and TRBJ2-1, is NAGVMQNPRHLVRRRGQEARLRCSPMKGHSHVYWYRQLPEEGLKFMVYLQKENIIDESGMPKERFSAEFPKEGPSILRIQQVVRGDSAAYFCASSPSTGFGSYNEQFFGPGTRLTVL.

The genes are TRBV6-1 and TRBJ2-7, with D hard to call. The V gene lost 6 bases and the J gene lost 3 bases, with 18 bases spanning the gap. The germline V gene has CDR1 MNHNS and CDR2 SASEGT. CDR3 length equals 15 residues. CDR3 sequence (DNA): TGTGCCAGCAGCCCCGGGTCCCCTCGGTACTACGAGCAGTACTTC. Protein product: CASSPGSPRYYEQYF.

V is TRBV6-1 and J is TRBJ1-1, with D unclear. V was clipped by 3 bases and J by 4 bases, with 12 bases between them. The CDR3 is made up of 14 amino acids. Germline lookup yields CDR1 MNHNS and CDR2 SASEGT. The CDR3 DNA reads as TGTGCCAGCAGTGATGAGGTGGGAATCACTGAAGCTTTCTTT. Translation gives CASSDEVGITEAFF.

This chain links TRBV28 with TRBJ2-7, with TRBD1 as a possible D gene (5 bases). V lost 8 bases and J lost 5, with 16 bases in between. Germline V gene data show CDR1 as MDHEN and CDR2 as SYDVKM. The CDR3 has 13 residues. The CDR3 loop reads CASSLGEQDEQYF. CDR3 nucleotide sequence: TGTGCCAGCTCCCTTGGGGAACAGGACGAGCAGTACTTC.

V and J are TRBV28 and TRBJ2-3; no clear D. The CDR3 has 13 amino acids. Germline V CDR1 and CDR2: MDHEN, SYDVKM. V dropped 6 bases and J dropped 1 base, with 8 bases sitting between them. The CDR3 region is CASRVPGTDTQYF. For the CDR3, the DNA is TGTGCCAGCAGGGTACCAGGCACAGATACGCAGTATTTT.

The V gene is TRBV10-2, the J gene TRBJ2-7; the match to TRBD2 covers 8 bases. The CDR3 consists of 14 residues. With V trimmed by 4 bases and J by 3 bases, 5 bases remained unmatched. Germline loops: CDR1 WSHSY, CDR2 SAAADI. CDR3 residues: CASSVGAGGYEQYF. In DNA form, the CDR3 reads TGCGCCAGCAGTGTCGGGGCGGGGGGCTACGAGCAGTACTTC.

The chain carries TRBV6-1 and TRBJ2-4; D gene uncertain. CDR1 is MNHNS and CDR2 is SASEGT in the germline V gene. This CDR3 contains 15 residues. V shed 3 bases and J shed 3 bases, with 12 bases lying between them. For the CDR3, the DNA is TGTGCCAGCAGTGATGCGCCGACTGTCAAAAACATTCAGTACTTC. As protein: CASSDAPTVKNIQYF.

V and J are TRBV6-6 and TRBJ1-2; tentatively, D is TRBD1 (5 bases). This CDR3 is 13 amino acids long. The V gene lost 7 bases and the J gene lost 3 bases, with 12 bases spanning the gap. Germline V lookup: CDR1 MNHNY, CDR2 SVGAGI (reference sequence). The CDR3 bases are TGTGCCAGCAAGGCAGGGCTCCACTATGGCTACACCTTC. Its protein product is CASKAGLHYGYTF.